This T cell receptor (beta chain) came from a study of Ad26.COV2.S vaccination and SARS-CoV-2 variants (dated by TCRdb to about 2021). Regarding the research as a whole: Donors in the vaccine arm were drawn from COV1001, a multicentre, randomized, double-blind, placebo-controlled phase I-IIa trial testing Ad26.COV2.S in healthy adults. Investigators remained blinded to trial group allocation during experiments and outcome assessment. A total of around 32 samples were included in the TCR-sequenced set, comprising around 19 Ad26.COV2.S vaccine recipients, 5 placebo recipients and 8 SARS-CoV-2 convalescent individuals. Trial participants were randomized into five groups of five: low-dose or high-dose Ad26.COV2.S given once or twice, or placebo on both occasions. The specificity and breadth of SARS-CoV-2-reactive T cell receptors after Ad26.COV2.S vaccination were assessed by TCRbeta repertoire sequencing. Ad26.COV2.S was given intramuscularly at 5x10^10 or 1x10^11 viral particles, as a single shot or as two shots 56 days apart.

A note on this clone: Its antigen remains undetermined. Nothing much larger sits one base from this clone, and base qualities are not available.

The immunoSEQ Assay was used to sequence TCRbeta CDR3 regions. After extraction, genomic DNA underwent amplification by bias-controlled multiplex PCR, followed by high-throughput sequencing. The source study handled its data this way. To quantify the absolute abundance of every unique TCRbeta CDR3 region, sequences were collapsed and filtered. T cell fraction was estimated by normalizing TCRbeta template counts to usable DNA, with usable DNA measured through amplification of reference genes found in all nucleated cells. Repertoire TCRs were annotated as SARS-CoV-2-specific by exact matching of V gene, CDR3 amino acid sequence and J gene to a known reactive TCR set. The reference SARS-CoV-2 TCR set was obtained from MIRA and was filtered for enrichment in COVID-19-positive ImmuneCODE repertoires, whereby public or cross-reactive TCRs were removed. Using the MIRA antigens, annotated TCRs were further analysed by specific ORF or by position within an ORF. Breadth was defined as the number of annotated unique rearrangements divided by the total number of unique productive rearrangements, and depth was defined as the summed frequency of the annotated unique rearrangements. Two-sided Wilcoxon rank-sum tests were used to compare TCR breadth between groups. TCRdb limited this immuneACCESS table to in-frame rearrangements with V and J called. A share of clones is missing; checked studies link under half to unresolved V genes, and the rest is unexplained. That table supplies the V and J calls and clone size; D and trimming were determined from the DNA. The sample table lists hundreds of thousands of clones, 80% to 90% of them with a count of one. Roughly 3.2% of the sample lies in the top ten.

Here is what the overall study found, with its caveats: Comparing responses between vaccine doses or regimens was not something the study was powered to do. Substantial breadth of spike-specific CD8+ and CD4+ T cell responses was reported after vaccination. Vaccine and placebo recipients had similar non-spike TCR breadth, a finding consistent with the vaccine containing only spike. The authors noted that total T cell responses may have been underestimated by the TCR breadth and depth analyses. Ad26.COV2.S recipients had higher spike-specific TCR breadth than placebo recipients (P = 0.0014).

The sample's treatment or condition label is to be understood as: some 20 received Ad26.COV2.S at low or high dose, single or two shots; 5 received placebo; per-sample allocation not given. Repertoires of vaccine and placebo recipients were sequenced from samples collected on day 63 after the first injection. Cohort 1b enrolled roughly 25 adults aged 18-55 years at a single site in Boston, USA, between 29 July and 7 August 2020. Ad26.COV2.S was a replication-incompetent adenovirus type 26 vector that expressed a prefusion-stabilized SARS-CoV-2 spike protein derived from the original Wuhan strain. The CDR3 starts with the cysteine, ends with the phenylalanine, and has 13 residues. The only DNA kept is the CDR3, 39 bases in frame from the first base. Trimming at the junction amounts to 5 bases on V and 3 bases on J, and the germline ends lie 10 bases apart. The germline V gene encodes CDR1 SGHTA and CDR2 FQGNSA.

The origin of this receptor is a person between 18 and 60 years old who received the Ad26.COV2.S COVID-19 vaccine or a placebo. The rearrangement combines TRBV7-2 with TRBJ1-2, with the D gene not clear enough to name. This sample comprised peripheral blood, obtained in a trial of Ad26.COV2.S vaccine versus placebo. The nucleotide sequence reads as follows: TGTGCCAGCAGCCAGGTGACGGACTATGGCTACACCTTC. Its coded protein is CASSQVTDYGYTF.